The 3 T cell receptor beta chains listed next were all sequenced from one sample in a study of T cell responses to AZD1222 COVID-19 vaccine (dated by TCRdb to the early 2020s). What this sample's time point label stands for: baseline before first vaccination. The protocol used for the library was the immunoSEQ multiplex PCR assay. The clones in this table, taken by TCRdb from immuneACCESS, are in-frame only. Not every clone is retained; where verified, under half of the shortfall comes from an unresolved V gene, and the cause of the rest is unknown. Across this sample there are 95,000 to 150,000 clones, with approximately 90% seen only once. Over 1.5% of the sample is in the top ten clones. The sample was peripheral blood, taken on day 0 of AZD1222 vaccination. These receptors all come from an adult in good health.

The CDR3 protein is CASSPQGSPRQRSEQYF. CDR3 DNA: TGCGCCAGCAGCCCGCAGGGATCTCCTAGGCAGCGTAGTGAGCAGTACTTC. The V call is TRBV4-1, the J call TRBJ2-7; D perhaps matches TRBD1 (5 bases). Deletions cut 4 bases from V and 7 bases from J, with 26 bases between. CDR3 size: 17 residues. The germline gives CDR1 MGHRA, CDR2 YSYEKL.

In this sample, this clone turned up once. CDR3 sequence reads: CASSLYGARSYNEQFF. The DNA for the CDR3 is TGCGCCAGCAGCTTGTACGGGGCTCGCTCCTACAATGAGCAGTTCTTC. The V gene is TRBV5-1, the J gene TRBJ2-1, with D perhaps assigned TRBD1 or TRBD2 (5 bases each). Trimming took off 1 base at V and 0 bases at J, with 11 bases between the two ends. Germline V gene sequence: CDR1 SGHRS, CDR2 YFSETQ. The CDR3 extends over 16 amino acids.

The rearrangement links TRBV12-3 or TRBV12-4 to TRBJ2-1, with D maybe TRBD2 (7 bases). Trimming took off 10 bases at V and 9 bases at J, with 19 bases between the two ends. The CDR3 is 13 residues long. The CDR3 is CANRGGDKGEQFF. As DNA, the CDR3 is TGTGCCAACCGAGGGGGGGACAAAGGTGAGCAGTTCTTC.